Shown below are 14 T cell receptor beta chains from a single sample sequenced in a study of blood T cell repertoires in COVID-19. Assay: immunoSEQ multiplex PCR; the TCRdb copy retains only in-frame clones and omits some. The data show 120,000 to 150,000 clones, about four fifths seen once. Sequencing input: PBMCs or T cells enriched from blood (not recorded which). The receptors originated from a woman in her fifties or sixties who had been exposed to COVID-19.

This rearrangement joins TRBV6-6 to TRBJ1-2; tentatively, D is TRBD1 (5 bases). The CDR3 runs 15 residues. V lost 6 bases to trimming and J lost 1 base, with 15 bases between them. Germline assignment: CDR1 MNHNY and CDR2 SVGAGI (reference sequence). CDR3 DNA sequence: TGTGCCAGCAGCCCGAGACAGAACATTAACTATGGCTACACCTTC. It translates to CASSPRQNINYGYTF.

This clone was seen just once. V gene TRBV6-5 combines with J gene TRBJ1-4; the D is unclear. Trimming stripped 6 bases from V and 0 bases from J, with 8 bases between. The CDR3 runs to 14 residues. Germline CDR1 and CDR2: MNHEY and SVGAGI. The CDR3 bases are TGTGCCAGCAGGCGACAACCAACTAATGAAAAACTGTTTTTT. It specifies CASRRQPTNEKLFF.

V is TRBV5-4 and J is TRBJ1-2; D may be TRBD1 (6 bases). The V end was cut by 4 bases, the J end by 4 bases, with 11 bases between. From germline, CDR1 is SGHNT and CDR2 YYREEE (reference sequence). CDR3 length: 13 residues. DNA for the CDR3: TGTGCCAGCAGCCCCGGACAGACCTATGGCTACACCTTC. Translation: CASSPGQTYGYTF.

The chain has TRBV6-5 and TRBJ1-4; 8 nucleotides agree with TRBD1. This CDR3 spans 15 amino acids. V shed 5 bases and J 6 bases; nucleotides not matched to a gene: 8. From germline, CDR1 is MNHEY and CDR2 SVGAGI. The CDR3 nucleotides are TGTGCCAGCAGTCAGTGGACAGGGACGGATGAAAAACTGTTTTTT. Its translation: CASSQWTGTDEKLFF.

The V and J genes are TRBV28 and TRBJ1-2; D may be TRBD1 (5 bases). Per the germline V gene, CDR1 is MDHEN and CDR2 is SYDVKM. The CDR3 length is 13 residues. V was shortened by 5 bases and J by 8 bases, with 15 bases between the two germline ends. This chain's CDR3 is CASSPGGEGGYTF. The CDR3 nucleotides are TGTGCCAGCAGTCCCGGGGGGGAAGGAGGCTACACCTTC.

The V gene is TRBV7-2, the J gene TRBJ2-5, with 9 nucleotides matching TRBD2. This CDR3 is built from 16 residues. The germline V gene has CDR1 SGHTA and CDR2 FQGNSA. J lost 5 bases, V lost 5 bases, and 12 bases had no gene match. CDR3 loop: CASSPDVAGGLETQYF. DNA of the CDR3: TGTGCCAGCAGCCCAGACGTGGCGGGAGGGCTGGAGACCCAGTACTTC.

This chain joins TRBV5-1 and TRBJ1-1; the D gene is possibly TRBD1 (6 bases). CDR1 is SGHRS, CDR2 YFSETQ, per germline. This CDR3 has 15 residues. Trimming cost V 3 bases and J 4 bases, with 16 bases left between them. This CDR3 is CASSSRGDKGTEAFF. The CDR3 coding sequence is TGCGCCAGCAGCTCCCGGGGGGACAAGGGCACTGAAGCTTTCTTT.

The rearrangement uses TRBV3-1 (or the pseudogene TRBV3-2) and TRBJ2-1, with 11 bases fitting TRBD2. Germline trimming cut 3 bases from V and 8 bases from J; bases unmatched to any gene: 12. The CDR3 is 17 residues long. CDR1 LGHDT and CDR2 YNNKEL come from the germline V gene (reference sequence). The CDR3 DNA follows: TGTGCCAGCAGCCACACCCAGAGTCTAGCGGGGGGCGATGAGCAGTTCTTC. The encoded protein is CASSHTQSLAGGDEQFF.

This sequence joins TRBV6-5 and TRBJ2-3; D ambiguous. Germline-derived CDR1 and CDR2 are MNHEY and SVGAGI. V was trimmed by 8 bases and J by 4 bases, leaving 16 bases between them. The CDR3 length is 14 residues. The CDR3 coding sequence is TGTGCCAGCTGCCCCGTGGAGCGAGCAGATACGCAGTATTTT. Protein sequence: CASCPVERADTQYF.

J is TRBJ1-2 and V is TRBV19, with 8 bases aligning to TRBD1. Germline CDR1 LNHDA, CDR2 SQIVND (reference sequence). The length of the CDR3 is 13 residues. The V and J ends lost 5 bases and 4 bases, in that order; junction bases with no gene match: 3. Written as DNA, the CDR3 is TGTGCCAGTAGTCAGGGGGCTCGCTATGGCTACACCTTC. Protein sequence: CASSQGARYGYTF.

This clone has a handful of counts. This chain connects TRBV11-2 to TRBJ2-1; D not resolved. The V gene lost 4 bases and the J gene lost 3 bases, with 13 bases spanning the gap. This CDR3 comprises 15 residues. From germline, CDR1 is SGHAT and CDR2 FQNNGV. This chain's CDR3 is CASSSHAIIYNEQFF. The CDR3 DNA reads TGTGCCAGCAGCTCCCATGCTATAATCTACAATGAGCAGTTCTTC.

In regard to this clone: Different DNA sequences within this sample yield the same CDR3. The rearrangement uses TRBV5-1 and TRBJ2-1, with TRBD2 identical over 8 bases. CDR1 SGHRS and CDR2 YFSETQ come from the germline V gene. The trim removed 2 bases at V and 1 base at J, leaving 2 bases unmatched. This CDR3 spans 15 amino acids. This CDR3 reads CASSLVAGSYNEQFF. For the CDR3, the DNA is TGCGCCAGCAGCTTAGTAGCGGGGTCCTACAATGAGCAGTTCTTC.

This clone was counted a few times. The gene calls are TRBV5-1 and TRBJ2-5, with 11 bases aligning to TRBD2. Germline V gives CDR1 SGHRS, CDR2 YFSETQ. The CDR3 contains 16 residues. J gave up 5 bases and V 0 bases, and 6 bases lay outside the gene matches. CDR3 coding DNA: TGCGCCAGCAGCTTGGCCCTAGCGGGGGGTCCTGAGACCCAGTACTTC. Translating gives CASSLALAGGPETQYF.

The CDR3 DNA is TGTGCCAGCAGCTTCCGGGACAGAAACAATGAGCAGTTCTTC. Its translation is CASSFRDRNNEQFF. The V call is TRBV7-8, the J call TRBJ2-1, with 7 bases aligning to TRBD1. This CDR3 comprises 14 residues. Trimming at V came to 3 bases and at J to 5 bases, leaving 4 bases not matched to a gene. Germline-derived CDR1 and CDR2 are SGHVS and FQNEAQ.